The rows below give T cell receptor beta chains drawn from one sample of a study of cytomegalovirus exposure and HLA in healthy donors. This table comes from immunoSEQ multiplex PCR, and its TCRdb copy is limited to in-frame clones, with some not included. The sample includes about 150,000 clones, roughly 82% seen only once; the top ten take under 7.5%. Sequencing was carried out using PBMCs. These receptors came from a woman aged 50 to 65 in good health and CMV-seropositive. CDR3s include the opening cysteine and the closing phenylalanine or tryptophan. Each record gives: J gene, clone size, D gene, V gene, CDR3 DNA, CDR3 protein. The D gene is left open where the match is weak. Not every row has a clone size; where given, it reads once, few, many or a size class.

j_gene: TRBJ2-7; abundance: few; d_gene: TRBD1; v_gene: TRBV6-5; CDR3nt: TGTGCCAGCAGTTACTCAGGACAGGAGTACTTC; CDR3aa: CASSYSGQEYF
j_gene: TRBJ1-2; abundance: .; d_gene: .; v_gene: TRBV27; CDR3nt: TGTGCCAGCAGTTTAAGCCGCAGGGCCTATGGTGGCTACACCTTC; CDR3aa: CASSLSRRAYGGYTF
j_gene: TRBJ2-7; abundance: .; d_gene: .; v_gene: TRBV5-6; CDR3nt: TGTGCCAGCAGCCCACTGGGTACCGACGACAGCGAGCAGTACTTC; CDR3aa: CASSPLGTDDSEQYF
j_gene: TRBJ2-1; abundance: .; d_gene: .; v_gene: TRBV5-1; CDR3nt: TGCGCCAGCAGCTACCGCCTGGAGGGAAACTACAATGAGCAGTTCTTC; CDR3aa: CASSYRLEGNYNEQFF
j_gene: TRBJ2-3; abundance: .; d_gene: TRBD1; v_gene: TRBV10-3; CDR3nt: TGTGCCATCAACGAAGACAGGGGAGGCTCAGATACGCAGTATTTT; CDR3aa: CAINEDRGGSDTQYF
j_gene: TRBJ2-1; abundance: .; d_gene: TRBD2; v_gene: TRBV10-3; CDR3nt: TGTGCCATCAGTGATCGCGGGGGGGCTTTCGATGAGCAGTTCTTC; CDR3aa: CAISDRGGAFDEQFF
j_gene: TRBJ1-1; abundance: few; d_gene: .; v_gene: TRBV27; CDR3nt: TGTGCCAGCAGTTTATTCGGGGAGAACACTGAAGCTTTCTTT; CDR3aa: CASSLFGENTEAFF
j_gene: TRBJ1-4; abundance: .; d_gene: .; v_gene: TRBV13; CDR3nt: TGTGCCAGCAGCTTAGGCGGAGCTGATGAAAAACTGTTTTTT; CDR3aa: CASSLGGADEKLFF
j_gene: TRBJ1-1; abundance: .; d_gene: .; v_gene: TRBV5-4; CDR3nt: TGTGCCAGCAGTCCCGGTTTTAACACTGAAGCTTTCTTT; CDR3aa: CASSPGFNTEAFF
j_gene: TRBJ2-1; abundance: .; d_gene: .; v_gene: TRBV5-4; CDR3nt: TGTGCCAGCAGCTTGTACGACAGGGAGCAGTTCTTC; CDR3aa: CASSLYDREQFF
j_gene: TRBJ2-6; abundance: few; d_gene: TRBD1; v_gene: TRBV19; CDR3nt: TGTGCCAGCGGACAGGGGCCGATCTTGACTGGGGCCAACGTCCTGACTTTC; CDR3aa: CASGQGPILTGANVLTF
j_gene: TRBJ1-5; abundance: .; d_gene: TRBD1; v_gene: TRBV19; CDR3nt: TGTGCCAGTAGTATTCGGGGACAGGCCGTCCTTAATCAGCCCCAGCATTTT; CDR3aa: CASSIRGQAVLNQPQHF
j_gene: TRBJ1-2; abundance: .; d_gene: .; v_gene: TRBV7-9; CDR3nt: TGTGCCAGCAGCCGATCGGGGTGGTACACCTTC; CDR3aa: CASSRSGWYTF
j_gene: TRBJ1-1; abundance: few; d_gene: .; v_gene: TRBV12-5; CDR3nt: TGTGCTAGTGGTTTGGTGGGGGGGGATTTACGATCAACTTTCTTT; CDR3aa: CASGLVGGDLRSTFF
j_gene: TRBJ1-1; abundance: .; d_gene: TRBD1; v_gene: TRBV7-9; CDR3nt: TGTGCCAGCAGCGTTGCCGGGACAGCGAACACTGAAGCTTTCTTT; CDR3aa: CASSVAGTANTEAFF
j_gene: TRBJ2-7; abundance: .; d_gene: TRBD1; v_gene: TRBV27; CDR3nt: TGTGCCAGCAGTTCTCTCCGGGACAGGCAAAATAAGGGGTACTACGAGCAGTACTTC; CDR3aa: CASSSLRDRQNKGYYEQYF
j_gene: TRBJ2-1; abundance: .; d_gene: TRBD2; v_gene: TRBV6-5; CDR3nt: TGTGCCAGCAGGATAGCGGGGGCCCTTTACAATGAGCAGTTCTTC; CDR3aa: CASRIAGALYNEQFF
j_gene: TRBJ1-1; abundance: .; d_gene: .; v_gene: TRBV13; CDR3nt: TGTGCCAGCAGCTCATGGAGCACTGAAGCTTTCTTT; CDR3aa: CASSSWSTEAFF
j_gene: TRBJ1-6; abundance: .; d_gene: TRBD1; v_gene: TRBV7-9; CDR3nt: TGTGCCAGCAGCCGAACCGGGACAGATAATTCACCCCTCCACTTT; CDR3aa: CASSRTGTDNSPLHF
j_gene: TRBJ1-5; abundance: .; d_gene: TRBD1; v_gene: TRBV28; CDR3nt: TGTGCCAGCTCCACACAGGGGGCCTGGCAGCCCCAGCATTTT; CDR3aa: CASSTQGAWQPQHF
j_gene: TRBJ1-5; abundance: .; d_gene: TRBD1; v_gene: TRBV10-3; CDR3nt: TGTGCCACCAAACGGACAGGGGACGGCAATCAGCCCCAGCATTTT; CDR3aa: CATKRTGDGNQPQHF
j_gene: TRBJ1-2; abundance: .; d_gene: TRBD1; v_gene: TRBV6-1; CDR3nt: TGTGCCAGCAGCCCAAAGGACAGGGGGAATCAAGGCTACACCTTC; CDR3aa: CASSPKDRGNQGYTF
j_gene: TRBJ2-2; abundance: .; d_gene: TRBD2; v_gene: TRBV11-2; CDR3nt: TGTGCCAGCAGCTTACGGAGCGGGGGGGCGGACACCGGGGAGCTGTTTTTT; CDR3aa: CASSLRSGGADTGELFF
j_gene: TRBJ1-4; abundance: .; d_gene: .; v_gene: TRBV27; CDR3nt: TGTGCCAGCAGTTTGGCAGGGAGGGAAAAACTGTTTTTT; CDR3aa: CASSLAGREKLFF
j_gene: TRBJ2-3; abundance: .; d_gene: .; v_gene: TRBV6-1; CDR3nt: TGTGCCAGCAGTCTGGACTTTTCTAGCACAGATACGCAGTATTTT; CDR3aa: CASSLDFSSTDTQYF
j_gene: TRBJ1-2; abundance: .; d_gene: .; v_gene: TRBV6-1; CDR3nt: TGTGCCAGCAGGCCCACCGGGGTAGGTGGCTACACCTTC; CDR3aa: CASRPTGVGGYTF